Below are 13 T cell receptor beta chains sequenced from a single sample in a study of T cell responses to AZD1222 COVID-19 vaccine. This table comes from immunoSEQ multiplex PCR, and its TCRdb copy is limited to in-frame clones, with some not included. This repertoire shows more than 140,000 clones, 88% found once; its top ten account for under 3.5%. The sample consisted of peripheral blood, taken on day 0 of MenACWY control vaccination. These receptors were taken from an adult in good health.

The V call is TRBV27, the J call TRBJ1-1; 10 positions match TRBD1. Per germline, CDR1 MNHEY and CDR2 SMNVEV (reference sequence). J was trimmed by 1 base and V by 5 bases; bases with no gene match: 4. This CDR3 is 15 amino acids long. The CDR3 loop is CASSLRTGGNTEAFF. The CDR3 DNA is TGTGCCAGCAGTCTAAGGACAGGGGGGAACACTGAAGCTTTCTTT.

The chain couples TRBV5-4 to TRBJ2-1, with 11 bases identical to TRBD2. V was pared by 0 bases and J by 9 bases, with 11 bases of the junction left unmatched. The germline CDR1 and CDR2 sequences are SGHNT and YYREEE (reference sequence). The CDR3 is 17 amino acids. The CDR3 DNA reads TGTGCCAGCAGCTTGGGACTAGCGGGAAGGGGGGGACCTGAGCAGTTCTTC. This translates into CASSLGLAGRGGPEQFF.

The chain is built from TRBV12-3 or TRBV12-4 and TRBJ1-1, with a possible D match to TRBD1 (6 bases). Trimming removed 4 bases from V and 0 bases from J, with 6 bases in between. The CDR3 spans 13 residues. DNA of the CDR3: TGTGCCAGCAGTTACAGGGTGAACACTGAAGCTTTCTTT. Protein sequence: CASSYRVNTEAFF.

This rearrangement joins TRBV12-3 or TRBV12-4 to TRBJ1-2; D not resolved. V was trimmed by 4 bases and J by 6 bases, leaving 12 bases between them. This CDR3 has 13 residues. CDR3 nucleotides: TGTGCCAGCAGTTCGTCCGCGGGTCATGGCTACACCTTC. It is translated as CASSSSAGHGYTF.

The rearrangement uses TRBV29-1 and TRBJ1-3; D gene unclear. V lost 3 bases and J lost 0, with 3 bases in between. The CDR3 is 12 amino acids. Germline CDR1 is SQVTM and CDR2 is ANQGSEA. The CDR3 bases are TGCAGCGTTGAGAGCTCTGGAAACACCATATATTTT. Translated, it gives CSVESSGNTIYF.

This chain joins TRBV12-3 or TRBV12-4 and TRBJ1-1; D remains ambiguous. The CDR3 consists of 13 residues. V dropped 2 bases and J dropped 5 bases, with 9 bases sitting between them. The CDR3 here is CASSLKASTEAFF. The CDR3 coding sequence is TGTGCCAGCAGTTTAAAAGCCTCAACTGAAGCTTTCTTT.

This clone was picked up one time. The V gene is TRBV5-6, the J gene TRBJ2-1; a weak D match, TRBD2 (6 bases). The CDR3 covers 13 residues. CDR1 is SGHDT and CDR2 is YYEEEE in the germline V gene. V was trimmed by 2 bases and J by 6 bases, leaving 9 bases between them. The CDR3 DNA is TGTGCCAGCAGCTTCCCCGGGAGCAATGAGCAGTTCTTC. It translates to CASSFPGSNEQFF. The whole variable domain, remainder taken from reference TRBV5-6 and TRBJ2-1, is DAGVTQSPTHLIKTRGQQVTLRCSPKSGHDTVSWYQQALGQGPQFIFQYYEEEERQRGNFPDRFSGHQFPNYSSELNVNALLLGDSALYLCASSFPGSNEQFFGPGTRLTVL.

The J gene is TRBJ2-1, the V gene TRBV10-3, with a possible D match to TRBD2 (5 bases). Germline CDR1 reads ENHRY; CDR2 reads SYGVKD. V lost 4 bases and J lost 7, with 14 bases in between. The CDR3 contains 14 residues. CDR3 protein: CAISAGPRGNEQFF. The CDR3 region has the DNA TGTGCCATCAGTGCCGGGCCGAGAGGGAATGAGCAGTTCTTC.

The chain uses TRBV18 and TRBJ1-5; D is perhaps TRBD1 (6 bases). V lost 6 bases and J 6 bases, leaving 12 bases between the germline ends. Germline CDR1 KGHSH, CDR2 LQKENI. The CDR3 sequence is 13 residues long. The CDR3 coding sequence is TGTGCCAGCTCCGAGGGGGGGGCTCAGCCCCAGCATTTT. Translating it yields CASSEGGAQPQHF.

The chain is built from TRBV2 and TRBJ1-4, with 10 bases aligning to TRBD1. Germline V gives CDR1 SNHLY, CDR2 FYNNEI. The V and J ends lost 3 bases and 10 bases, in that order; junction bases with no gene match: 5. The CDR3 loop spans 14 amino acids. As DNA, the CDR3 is TGTGCCAGCAGTGAGGGACAGGGGCCAGGAAAACTGTTTTTT. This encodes CASSEGQGPGKLFF. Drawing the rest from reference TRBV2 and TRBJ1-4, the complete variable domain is EPEVTQTPSHQVTQMGQEVILRCVPISNHLYFYWYRQILGQKVEFLVSFYNNEISEKSEIFDDQFSVERPDGSNFTLKIRSTKLEDSAMYFCASSEGQGPGKLFFGSGTQLSVL.

The CDR3 nucleotides are TGTGCCAGCAGCTTAGTCGCGGGGGGGTGGCACTCCCCCACCGTTGCAGAGACCCAGTACTTC. It is translated as CASSLVAGGWHSPTVAETQYF. The chain recombines TRBV7-8 with TRBJ2-5; 9 positions match TRBD2. The germline gives CDR1 SGHVS, CDR2 FQNEAQ. The CDR3 sequence is 21 residues long. Losses at the gene ends were 1 base for V and 4 bases for J; bases not matched to a gene: 22.

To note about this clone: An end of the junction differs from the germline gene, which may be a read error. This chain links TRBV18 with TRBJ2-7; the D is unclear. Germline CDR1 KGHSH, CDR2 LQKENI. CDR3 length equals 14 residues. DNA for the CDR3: TGTGCCAGCTCACCACCTAACCCGTCCTTCGAGCAGTACTTC. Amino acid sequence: CASSPPNPSFEQYF.

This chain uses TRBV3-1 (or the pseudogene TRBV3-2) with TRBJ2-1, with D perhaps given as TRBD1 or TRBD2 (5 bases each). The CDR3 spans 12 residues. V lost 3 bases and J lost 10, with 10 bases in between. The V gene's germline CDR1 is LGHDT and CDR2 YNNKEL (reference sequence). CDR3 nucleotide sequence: TGTGCCAGCAGCCACCGCTGGGGGGAGCAGTTCTTC. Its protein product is CASSHRWGEQFF.